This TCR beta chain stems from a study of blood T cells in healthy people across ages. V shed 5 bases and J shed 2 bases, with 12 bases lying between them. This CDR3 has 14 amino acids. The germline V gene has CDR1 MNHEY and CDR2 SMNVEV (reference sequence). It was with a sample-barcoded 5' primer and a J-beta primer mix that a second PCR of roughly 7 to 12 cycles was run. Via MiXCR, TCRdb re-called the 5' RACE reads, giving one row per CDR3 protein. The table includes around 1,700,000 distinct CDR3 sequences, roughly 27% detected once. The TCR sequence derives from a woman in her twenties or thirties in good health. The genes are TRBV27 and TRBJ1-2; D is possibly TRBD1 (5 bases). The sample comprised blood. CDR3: CASSSYGGNYGYTF. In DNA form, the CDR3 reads TGTGCCAGCAGTAGTTATGGGGGAAACTATGGCTACACCTTC.